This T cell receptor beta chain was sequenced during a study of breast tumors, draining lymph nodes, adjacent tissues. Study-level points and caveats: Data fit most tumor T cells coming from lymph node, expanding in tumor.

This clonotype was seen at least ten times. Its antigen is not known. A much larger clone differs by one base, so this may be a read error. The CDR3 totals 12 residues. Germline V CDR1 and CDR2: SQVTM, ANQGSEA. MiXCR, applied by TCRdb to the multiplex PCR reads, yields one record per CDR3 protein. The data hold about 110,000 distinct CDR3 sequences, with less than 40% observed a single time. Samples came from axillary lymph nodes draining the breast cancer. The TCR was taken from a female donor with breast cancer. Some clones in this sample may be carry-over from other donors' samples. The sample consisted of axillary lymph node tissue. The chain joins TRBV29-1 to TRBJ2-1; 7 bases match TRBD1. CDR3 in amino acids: CSFRQGFSEQFF. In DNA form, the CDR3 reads TGCAGTTTCAGACAGGGTTTTAGTGAGCAGTTCTTC.